This T cell receptor beta chain was sequenced during a study of blood T cell repertoires in COVID-19. As for the study in general: The cDNA or gDNA used as material had been derived from T cells, B-cell-depleted T cells, or PBMCs.

Profiling relied on immunoSEQ multiplex PCR, and the TCRdb table lists in-frame clones only, not all of them. The table has over 400,000 clones, around 86% seen once. V was pared by 1 base and J by 4 bases, with 10 bases between. The CDR3 consists of 15 residues. Germline loops: CDR1 KGHSH, CDR2 LQKENI. Sequencing was performed on peripheral blood. The source is a woman aged 25-40 years with active or convalescent COVID-19. This chain connects TRBV18 to TRBJ2-2; possibly TRBD1 for D (5 bases). CDR3 coding DNA: TGTGCCAGCTCACCACTGAGACAGAGCACCGGGGAGCTGTTTTTT. Protein sequence: CASSPLRQSTGELFF.